The 16 T cell receptor beta chains reported below all come from one sample, sequenced in a study of blood T cell repertoires in COVID-19. Method: immunoSEQ multiplex PCR; TCRdb's copy keeps in-frame clones and lacks some. The repertoire consists of about 52,000 clones, with approximately 89% occurring once and the leading ten covering 15% to 20%. The material sequenced was peripheral blood. These receptor sequences come from a human donor in a cohort sampled during active COVID-19.

This clone is labeled as medium-sized (0.01 to 0.1%). The chain combines TRBV6-5 with TRBJ1-5, with D maybe TRBD1 (5 bases). Germline CDR1 MNHEY, CDR2 SVGAGI. The CDR3 extends over 12 amino acids. V gave up 7 bases and J gave up 7 bases, with 11 bases separating them. This CDR3 is CASTTQGQPQHF. DNA for the CDR3: TGTGCCAGCACCACCCAGGGCCAGCCCCAGCATTTT.

The genes are TRBV6-1 and TRBJ1-6, with D possibly being TRBD1 (6 bases). Germline assignment: CDR1 MNHNS and CDR2 SASEGT. Trimming shortened V by 2 bases and J by 10 bases, and 18 bases separated the two germline ends. CDR3 length: 16 amino acids. CDR3 residues: CASSEPHTGIGSPLHF. For the CDR3, the DNA is TGTGCCAGCAGTGAACCCCACACAGGGATAGGATCACCCCTCCACTTT.

The gene calls are TRBV3-1 (or the pseudogene TRBV3-2) and TRBJ2-3, with 8 bases fitting TRBD2. The CDR3 loop spans 13 amino acids. J lost 14 bases, V lost 1 base, and 8 bases had no gene match. Germline CDR1 and CDR2: LGHDT and YNNKEL (reference sequence). The CDR3 region has the DNA TGTGCCAGCAGCCAAGGGAGCGGGAGCGGGTGGTATTTT. This sequence encodes CASSQGSGSGWYF.

This rearrangement joins TRBV9 to TRBJ1-3; D is unclear. The germline gives CDR1 SGDLS, CDR2 YYNGEE. V was clipped by 3 bases and J by 3 bases, with 10 bases between them. The CDR3 is 14 amino acids. CDR3 amino acids: CASSGGPDGNTIYF. The CDR3 DNA reads as TGTGCCAGCAGCGGCGGGCCGGATGGAAACACCATATATTTT.

The gene calls are TRBV3-1 (or the pseudogene TRBV3-2) and TRBJ1-2; a possible D gene is TRBD1 (6 bases). The length of the CDR3 is 17 residues. V lost 0 bases to trimming and J lost 2 bases, with 16 bases between them. The germline V gene has CDR1 LGHDT and CDR2 YNNKEL (reference sequence). CDR3 sequence (DNA): TGTGCCAGCAGCCAAGAGGCCCCCAGGGGACCGAACTATGGCTACACCTTC. Its translation is CASSQEAPRGPNYGYTF.

The chain employs TRBV5-1 and TRBJ1-1; perhaps TRBD1 as D (5 bases). Germline V gene sequence: CDR1 SGHRS, CDR2 YFSETQ. V dropped 3 bases and J dropped 4 bases, with 13 bases sitting between them. The CDR3 is 14 amino acids. CDR3 nucleotide sequence: TGCGCCAGCAGCTCTGGATGGGGGGTCACTGAAGCTTTCTTT. Amino acid sequence: CASSSGWGVTEAFF.

The rearrangement uses TRBV5-1 and TRBJ2-1; TRBD2 agrees at 13 bases. The germline gives CDR1 SGHRS, CDR2 YFSETQ. With 2 bases clipped from V and 4 bases from J, the junction kept 9 bases outside the gene matches. This CDR3 region has 18 residues. The CDR3 DNA reads as TGCGCCAGCAGCTTTTCCGGGACTAGCGGGACGGGGTACAATGAGCAGTTCTTC. Residues: CASSFSGTSGTGYNEQFF. The whole variable domain, remainder taken from reference TRBV5-1 and TRBJ2-1, is KAGVTQTPRYLIKTRGQQVTLSCSPISGHRSVSWYQQTPGQGLQFLFEYFSETQRNKGNFPGRFSGRQFSNSRSEMNVSTLELGDSALYLCASSFSGTSGTGYNEQFFGPGTRLTVL.

The chain links TRBV6-6 to TRBJ2-4; D is undetermined. Trimming took off 5 bases at V and 8 bases at J, with 19 bases between the two ends. This CDR3 is 15 amino acids long. Germline loops: CDR1 MNHNY, CDR2 SVGAGI (reference sequence). CDR3 bases: TGTGCCAGCAGTGCCTTTGCGCGGTCCCGGGACATTCAGTACTTC. Amino acids: CASSAFARSRDIQYF.

This chain uses TRBV7-9 with TRBJ2-7, with 7 bases that match TRBD2. The CDR3 runs 15 residues. Germline V gene data show CDR1 as SEHNR and CDR2 as FQNEAQ (reference sequence). Trimming at V came to 5 bases and at J to 0 bases, leaving 7 bases not matched to a gene. The CDR3 DNA follows: TGTGCCAGCAGCCAGGGAGGGACCGTCTCCTACGAGCAGTACTTC. The encoded protein is CASSQGGTVSYEQYF.

This clone has only one observation. The V gene is TRBV28, the J gene TRBJ1-1; a possible D gene is TRBD1 (6 bases). The CDR3 runs 16 residues. Trimming cost V 3 bases and J 3 bases, with 17 bases left between them. CDR1 and CDR2 from the germline V gene are MDHEN and SYDVKM. Here the CDR3 DNA reads TGTGCCAGCAGTTTGACAGGAGCCTCAGGTGACACTGAAGCTTTCTTT. It specifies CASSLTGASGDTEAFF.

V is TRBV24-1 and J is TRBJ1-5; D remains ambiguous. The germline V gene encodes CDR1 KGHDR and CDR2 SFDVKD. V was shortened by 1 base and J by 6 bases, with 9 bases between the two germline ends. This CDR3 region has 14 residues. The CDR3 protein is CATSDLAYGQPQHF. In DNA form, the CDR3 reads TGTGCCACCAGTGATTTAGCGTATGGTCAGCCCCAGCATTTT.

The chain carries TRBV3-1 (or the pseudogene TRBV3-2) and TRBJ2-5; 10 nucleotides align to TRBD1. Germline lookup yields CDR1 LGHDT and CDR2 YNNKEL (reference sequence). J gave up 4 bases and V 0 bases, and 2 bases lay outside the gene matches. The CDR3 has 15 amino acids. The CDR3 here is CASSQDGTGVETQYF. The CDR3 nucleotides read TGTGCCAGCAGCCAAGATGGGACAGGGGTAGAGACCCAGTACTTC.

This rearrangement joins TRBV5-1 to TRBJ2-5, with 12 nucleotides matching TRBD2. CDR3 size: 17 residues. Unmatched junction bases numbered 8, after V lost 1 base and J lost 4 bases. CDR1 is SGHRS, CDR2 YFSETQ, per germline. DNA for the CDR3: TGCGCCAGCAGCTTGTTATCCCTAGCGGGGGGGGGAGAGACCCAGTACTTC. This encodes CASSLLSLAGGGETQYF.

This rearrangement joins TRBV28 to TRBJ2-7; TRBD1 is a possible D gene (6 bases). CDR1 MDHEN and CDR2 SYDVKM come from the germline V gene. Trimming stripped 2 bases from V and 1 base from J, with 9 bases between. The CDR3 sequence is 14 residues long. CDR3 nucleotides: TGTGCCAGCAGTTTACAGGGGACGTCCTACGAGCAGTACTTC. Its translation is CASSLQGTSYEQYF.

The chain carries TRBV6-5 and TRBJ1-5; no definite D call. Trimming removed 6 bases at V and 0 bases at J, with 9 bases between. Germline values: CDR1 MNHEY, CDR2 SVGAGI. This CDR3 spans 14 amino acids. Here the CDR3 DNA reads TGTGCCAGCAGGGCAGGTGATAGCAATCAGCCCCAGCATTTT. Amino acid sequence: CASRAGDSNQPQHF.

The V gene is TRBV2, the J gene TRBJ2-7, with a possible D match to TRBD2 (5 bases). V was shortened by 6 bases and J by 1 base, with 10 bases between the two germline ends. The CDR3 spans 13 residues. The germline V gene encodes CDR1 SNHLY and CDR2 FYNNEI. The CDR3 DNA reads TGTGCCAGCAGCTTAACTAGGTCCTACGAGCAGTACTTC. Its translation is CASSLTRSYEQYF.